Shown below are 9 T cell receptor beta chains from a single sample sequenced in a study of blood T cell repertoires in COVID-19. TCRdb's copy holds only in-frame clones and misses some; the assay was immunoSEQ multiplex PCR. The table has roughly 400,000 clones, about 90% seen once. Sequenced input: PBMCs or T cells enriched from blood (not recorded which). The receptors derive from a man younger than 35 who had recovered from COVID-19.

The V and J genes are TRBV5-6 and TRBJ1-5; 7 bases map to TRBD1. V trimming: 1 base; J trimming: 9 bases; junction bases outside the gene matches: 4. CDR1 is SGHDT, CDR2 YYEEEE, per germline. This CDR3 is 13 amino acids long. CDR3 sequence reads: CASSLRQGGPQHF. The DNA of the CDR3 is TGTGCCAGCAGCTTGAGACAGGGCGGGCCCCAGCATTTT.

The rearrangement links TRBV11-3 to TRBJ1-1, with D possibly matching TRBD1 (5 bases). The CDR3 loop spans 13 amino acids. Deletions cut 1 base from V and 6 bases from J, with 9 bases between. Germline CDR1 and CDR2: SGHNT and YENEEA. Written as DNA, the CDR3 is TGTGCCAGCAGCTTAGTCCGACAGTCTGAAGCTTTCTTT. It codes for CASSLVRQSEAFF.

Here the CDR3 DNA reads TGTGCCAGCAGTAGGGGGCCGAACTATGGCTACACCTTC. Translation gives CASSRGPNYGYTF. This chain joins TRBV6-5 and TRBJ1-2; 7 bases fit TRBD1. Germline V CDR1 and CDR2: MNHEY, SVGAGI. The CDR3 loop spans 13 amino acids. V lost 5 bases, J lost 2 bases, and 2 bases stayed unmatched.

V and J are TRBV27 and TRBJ1-2, with 8 bases lining up with TRBD1. CDR3 length equals 15 residues. The trim removed 2 bases at V and 3 bases at J, leaving 5 bases unmatched. Germline V lookup: CDR1 MNHEY, CDR2 SMNVEV (reference sequence). The CDR3 DNA follows: TGTGCCAGCAGTTTACGACAGGGGTTGGACTATGGCTACACCTTC. Translating it yields CASSLRQGLDYGYTF.

V and J are TRBV24-1 and TRBJ2-3; 7 bases agree with TRBD1. J lost 0 bases, V lost 1 base, and 6 bases had no gene match. The CDR3 consists of 17 residues. Germline lookup yields CDR1 KGHDR and CDR2 SFDVKD. The CDR3 DNA is TGTGCCACCAGTGATTTACACAGACAGGGTAGCACAGATACGCAGTATTTT. It encodes CATSDLHRQGSTDTQYF.

V gene TRBV6-5 combines with J gene TRBJ2-4, with TRBD2 as a possible D gene (7 bases). V was clipped by 10 bases and J by 1 base, with 14 bases between them. The CDR3 extends over 14 amino acids. Looked up from germline, CDR1 is MNHEY and CDR2 is SVGAGI. Here the CDR3 reads CATQKGGAKNIQYF. In nucleotides, the CDR3 is TGTGCCACTCAAAAGGGGGGGGCCAAAAACATTCAGTACTTC.

V is TRBV12-3 or TRBV12-4 and J is TRBJ1-5; no clear D. Deletions cut 5 bases from V and 4 bases from J, with 9 bases between. This CDR3 is 13 amino acids long. The CDR3 loop reads CASSPAGNQPQHF. In nucleotides, the CDR3 is TGTGCCAGCAGTCCCGCGGGGAATCAGCCCCAGCATTTT.

In the case of this clone: The sample holds other DNA sequences that translate to the same CDR3. The chain uses TRBV12-3 or TRBV12-4 and TRBJ1-5, with unresolved D. The CDR3 consists of 12 residues. Trimming left V 5 bases short and J 6 bases short, with 8 bases between. In DNA form, the CDR3 reads TGTGCCAGCAGTCTCGGTGGTCAGCCCCAGCATTTT. It yields the protein CASSLGGQPQHF.

The J gene is TRBJ1-1, the V gene TRBV5-1; the D gene is possibly TRBD1 (5 bases). CDR3 length: 17 amino acids. CDR1 is SGHRS and CDR2 is YFSETQ in the germline V gene. V lost 0 bases, J lost 4 bases, and 19 bases lay in between. For the CDR3, the DNA is TGCGCCAGCAGCTTGGCCGGGGGAAGGGCCCGGGGCACTGAAGCTTTCTTT. This encodes CASSLAGGRARGTEAFF.